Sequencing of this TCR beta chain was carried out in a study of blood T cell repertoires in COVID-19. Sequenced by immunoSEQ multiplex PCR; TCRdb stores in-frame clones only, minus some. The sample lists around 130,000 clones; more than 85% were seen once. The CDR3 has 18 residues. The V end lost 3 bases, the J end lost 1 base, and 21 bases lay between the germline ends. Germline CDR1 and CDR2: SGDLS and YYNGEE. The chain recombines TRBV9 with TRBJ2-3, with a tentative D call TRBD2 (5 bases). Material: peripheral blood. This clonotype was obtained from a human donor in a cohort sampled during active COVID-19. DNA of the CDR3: TGTGCCAGCAGCGCCGCGGACTCCACCCTCACTCGCACAGATACGCAGTATTTT. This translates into CASSAADSTLTRTDTQYF.